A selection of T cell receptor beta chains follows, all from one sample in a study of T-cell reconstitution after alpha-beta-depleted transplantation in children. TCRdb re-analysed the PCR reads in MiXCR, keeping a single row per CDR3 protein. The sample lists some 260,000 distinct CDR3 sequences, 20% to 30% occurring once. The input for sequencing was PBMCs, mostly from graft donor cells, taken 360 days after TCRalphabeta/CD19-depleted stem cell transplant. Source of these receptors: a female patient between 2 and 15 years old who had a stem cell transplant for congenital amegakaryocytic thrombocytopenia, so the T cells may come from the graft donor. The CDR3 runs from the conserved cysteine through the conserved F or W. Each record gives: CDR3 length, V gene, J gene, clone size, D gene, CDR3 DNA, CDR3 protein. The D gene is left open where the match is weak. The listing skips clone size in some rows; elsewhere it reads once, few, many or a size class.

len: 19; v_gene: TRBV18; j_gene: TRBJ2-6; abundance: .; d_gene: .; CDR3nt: TGTGCCAGCTCACCACCACGGGGTATCCAAGCTCTCGGGGCCAACGTCCTGACTTTC; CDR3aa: CASSPPRGIQALGANVLTF
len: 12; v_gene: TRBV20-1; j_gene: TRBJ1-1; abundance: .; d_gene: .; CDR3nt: TGCAGTGCCCAAAGGAGGGGCACTGAAGCTTTCTTT; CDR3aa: CSAQRRGTEAFF
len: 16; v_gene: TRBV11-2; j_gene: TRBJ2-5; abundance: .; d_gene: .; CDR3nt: TGTGCCAGCAGCTTAGTCTCCGGGGCCGGGTGGGAGACCCAGTACTTC; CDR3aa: CASSLVSGAGWETQYF
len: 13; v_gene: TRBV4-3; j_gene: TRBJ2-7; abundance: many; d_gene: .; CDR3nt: TGCGCCAGCAGCCAAGGTAGGGCCGGCGAGCAGTACTTC; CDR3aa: CASSQGRAGEQYF
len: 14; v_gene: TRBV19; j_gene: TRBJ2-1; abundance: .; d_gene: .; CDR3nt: TGTGCCAGTAGTGTGACTAGTCCCTACAATGAGCAGTTCTTC; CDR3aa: CASSVTSPYNEQFF
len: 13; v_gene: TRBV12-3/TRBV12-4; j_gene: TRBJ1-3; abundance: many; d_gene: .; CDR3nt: TGTGCCAGCAGCCATTCGGGGGGCGACACCATATATTTT; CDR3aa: CASSHSGGDTIYF
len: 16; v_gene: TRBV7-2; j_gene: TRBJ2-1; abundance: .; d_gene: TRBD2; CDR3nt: TGTGCCAGCAGCCCCGCCGGCGGGAGGGCTCTGAATGAGCAGTTCTTC; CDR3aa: CASSPAGGRALNEQFF
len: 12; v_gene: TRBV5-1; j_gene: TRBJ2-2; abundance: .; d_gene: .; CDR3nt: TGCGCCAGCAGGGTCGGCACCGGGGAGCTGTTTTTT; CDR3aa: CASRVGTGELFF
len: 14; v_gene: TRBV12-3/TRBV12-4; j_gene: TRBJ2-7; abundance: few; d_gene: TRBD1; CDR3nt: TGTGCCAGCAGCATGACAGGGGGTGGCTACGAGCAGTACTTC; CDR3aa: CASSMTGGGYEQYF
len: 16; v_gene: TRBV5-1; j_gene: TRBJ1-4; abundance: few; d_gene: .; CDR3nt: TGCGCCAGCAGCTCGTGGGTTGCAGGAAGTAATGAAAAACTGTTTTTT; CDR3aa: CASSSWVAGSNEKLFF
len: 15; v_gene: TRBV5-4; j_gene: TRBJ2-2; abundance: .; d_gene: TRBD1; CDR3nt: TGTGCCAGCAGAAGCAGGACAGGGGGTGGCGGGGAGCTGTTTTTT; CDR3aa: CASRSRTGGGGELFF
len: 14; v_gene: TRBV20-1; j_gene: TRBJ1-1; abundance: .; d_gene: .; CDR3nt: TGCAGTGCTAGAGATCCAGGGAAGAACACTGAAGCTTTCTTT; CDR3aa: CSARDPGKNTEAFF
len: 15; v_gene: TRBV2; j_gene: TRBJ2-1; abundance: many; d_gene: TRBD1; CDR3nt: TGTGCCAGCAGCGGACAGGGGGGGTCCTACAATGAGCAGTTCTTC; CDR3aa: CASSGQGGSYNEQFF
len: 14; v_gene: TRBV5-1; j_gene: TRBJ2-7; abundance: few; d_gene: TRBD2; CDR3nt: TGCGCCAGCAGCGCTACTAGCGGGGGCTACGAGCAGTACTTC; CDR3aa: CASSATSGGYEQYF
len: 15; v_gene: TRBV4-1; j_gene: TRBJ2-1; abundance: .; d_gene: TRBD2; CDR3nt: TGCGCCAGCAGCCACCCGACTAGCGGGGGTGATGAGCAGTTCTTC; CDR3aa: CASSHPTSGGDEQFF
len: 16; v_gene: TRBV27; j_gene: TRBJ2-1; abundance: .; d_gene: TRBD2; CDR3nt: TGTGCCAGCAGTCGGATAGCGGGAGCCTCCTACAATGAGCAGTTCTTC; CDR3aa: CASSRIAGASYNEQFF
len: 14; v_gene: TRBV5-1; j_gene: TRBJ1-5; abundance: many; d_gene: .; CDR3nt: TGCGCCAGCAGCTTGAGCGGGGACGGACAGCCCCAGCATTTT; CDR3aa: CASSLSGDGQPQHF
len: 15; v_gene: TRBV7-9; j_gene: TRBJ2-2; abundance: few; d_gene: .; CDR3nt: TGTGCCAGCAGCTTTGAGACACCGAACACCGGGGAGCTGTTTTTT; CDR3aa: CASSFETPNTGELFF
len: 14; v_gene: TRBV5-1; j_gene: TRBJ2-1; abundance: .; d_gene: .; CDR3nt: TGCGCCAGCAGCTTGCGGCTAGCCTACAATGAGCAGTTCTTC; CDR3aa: CASSLRLAYNEQFF
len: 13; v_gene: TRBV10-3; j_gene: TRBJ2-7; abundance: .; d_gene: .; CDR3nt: TGTGCCATCAAGGACCCTAGCTCCTACGAGCAGTACTTC; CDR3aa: CAIKDPSSYEQYF
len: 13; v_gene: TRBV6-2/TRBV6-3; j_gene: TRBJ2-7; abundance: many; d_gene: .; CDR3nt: TGTGCCAGCAGTTTACAAGATTCCTACGAGCAGTACTTC; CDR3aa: CASSLQDSYEQYF
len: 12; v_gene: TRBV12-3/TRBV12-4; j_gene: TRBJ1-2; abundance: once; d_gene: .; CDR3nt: TGTGCCAGCAGGGGGGGCAGCTATGGCTACACCTTC; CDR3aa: CASRGGSYGYTF
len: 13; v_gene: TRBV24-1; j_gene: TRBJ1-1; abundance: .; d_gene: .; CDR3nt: TGTGCCACCAGTGAACCAGGGACACCGGAAGCTTTCTTT; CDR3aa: CATSEPGTPEAFF
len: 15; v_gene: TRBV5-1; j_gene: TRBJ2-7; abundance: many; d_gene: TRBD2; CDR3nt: TGCGCCAGTATCAAGCGGGAGAGGGTCCACTACGAGCAGTACTTC; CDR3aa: CASIKRERVHYEQYF
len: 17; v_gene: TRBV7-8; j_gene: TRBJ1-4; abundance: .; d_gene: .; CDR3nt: TGTGCCAGCAGCCAGGGGACAAACCCGCCAACTAATGAAAAACTGTTTTTT; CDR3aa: CASSQGTNPPTNEKLFF
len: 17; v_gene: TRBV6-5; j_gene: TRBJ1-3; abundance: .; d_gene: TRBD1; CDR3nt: TGTGCCAGCAGTTATATGGGATACAGGGGTGGATTAAACACCATATATTTT; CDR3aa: CASSYMGYRGGLNTIYF
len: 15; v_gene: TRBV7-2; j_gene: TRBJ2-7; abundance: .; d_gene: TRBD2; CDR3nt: TGTGCCAGCAGCTCAGGACTAGCGGGACCGGACGAGCAGTACTTC; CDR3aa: CASSSGLAGPDEQYF
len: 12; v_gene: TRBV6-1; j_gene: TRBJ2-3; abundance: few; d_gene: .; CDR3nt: TGTGCCAGCAGCTCAAGCCACGATACGCAGTATTTT; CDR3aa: CASSSSHDTQYF
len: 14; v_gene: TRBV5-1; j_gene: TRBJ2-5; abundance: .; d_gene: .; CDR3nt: TGCGCCAGCAGCTTCGGGACAAACCAAGAGACCCAGTACTTC; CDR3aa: CASSFGTNQETQYF
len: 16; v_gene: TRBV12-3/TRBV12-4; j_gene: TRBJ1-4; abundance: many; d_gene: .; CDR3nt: TGTGCCAGCAGTGGGAGCTTAGGGGCGGAAAGGGAAAAACTGTTTTTT; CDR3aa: CASSGSLGAEREKLFF
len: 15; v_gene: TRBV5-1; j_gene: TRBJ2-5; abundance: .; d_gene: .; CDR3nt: TGCGCCAGCAGCTTGGGTCCGCGGGGTGGAGAGACCCAGTACTTC; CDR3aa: CASSLGPRGGETQYF
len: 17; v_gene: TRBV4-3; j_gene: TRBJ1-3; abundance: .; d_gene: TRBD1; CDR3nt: TGCGCCAGCAGCCAAGATCCAGGGGGGGCGCTTGGAAACACCATATATTTT; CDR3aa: CASSQDPGGALGNTIYF